The 18 T cell receptor beta chains in this list originate from one sample, sequenced in a study of shared clonotypes between healthy human individuals. Sequencing used immunoSEQ multiplex PCR; TCRdb keeps in-frame clones, though not all of them. The table lists about 590,000 clones, 95% to 96% of them singletons. Naive CD8 cells, CD45RO-negative and positively selected for CCR7, excluded terminally differentiated effector memory CD45RA+ cells. The sample consisted of naive CD8+ T cells sorted from blood. Every receptor here comes from a young woman in good health.

The rearrangement links TRBV6-1 to TRBJ2-3, with D possibly being TRBD1 or TRBD2 (5 bases each). The CDR3 extends over 15 amino acids. Between the trimmed V and J ends, which lost 6 bases and 0 bases, there was a span of 13 bases. Germline values: CDR1 MNHNS, CDR2 SASEGT. CDR3: CASSRPGSSTDTQYF. The CDR3 DNA follows: TGTGCCAGCAGCCGGCCAGGGAGCAGCACAGATACGCAGTATTTT.

The chain is built from TRBV30 and TRBJ1-1; 7 bases line up with TRBD1. The V segment lost 3 bases and the J segment 4 bases; nucleotides outside the gene matches: 5. Germline V lookup: CDR1 GTSNPN, CDR2 SVGIG (reference sequence). CDR3 length: 13 residues. The CDR3 sequence is CAWSEGAGTEAFF. Here the CDR3 DNA reads TGTGCCTGGAGCGAGGGGGCTGGCACTGAAGCTTTCTTT.

The chain links TRBV6-1 to TRBJ1-4, with TRBD1 identical over 8 bases. Per the germline V gene, CDR1 is MNHNS and CDR2 is SASEGT. J gave up 8 bases and V 2 bases, and 10 bases lay outside the gene matches. The CDR3 totals 16 residues. Written as DNA, the CDR3 is TGTGCCAGCAGTGAACTTCCGGGACAGGAGGGAGAAAAACTGTTTTTT. Amino acid sequence: CASSELPGQEGEKLFF.

The rearrangement uses TRBV19 and TRBJ1-4; D is uncertain. CDR3 length equals 14 residues. Germline V gene sequence: CDR1 LNHDA, CDR2 SQIVND (reference sequence). With 3 bases removed from V and 3 bases from J, the gap between germline ends came to 8 bases. CDR3 DNA: TGTGCCAGTAGTATCTGGCAGCCTAATGAAAAACTGTTTTTT. Amino acids: CASSIWQPNEKLFF.

The chain is built from TRBV29-1 and TRBJ1-2; D might be TRBD1 (6 bases). Germline CDR1 and CDR2: SQVTM and ANQGSEA. The CDR3 extends over 13 amino acids. Trimming left V 4 bases short and J 3 bases short, with 12 bases between. CDR3 DNA sequence: TGCAGCGTTGTTTCGGCAGGGGACTATGGCTACACCTTC. This sequence encodes CSVVSAGDYGYTF.

The CDR3 is CASSFRVGEGYTF. CDR3 DNA: TGTGCCAGCAGTTTCAGGGTGGGGGAAGGCTACACCTTC. This chain links TRBV6-5 with TRBJ1-2; a weak D match, TRBD1 (5 bases). Trimming pared 4 bases from V and 8 bases from J, leaving 14 bases between. CDR3 length: 13 residues. From germline, CDR1 is MNHEY and CDR2 SVGAGI.

The V and J genes are TRBV2 and TRBJ2-7, with TRBD2 identical over 9 bases. CDR3 length: 16 residues. V shed 5 bases, J shed 0 bases, and the junction held 8 bases outside the gene matches. Germline V lookup: CDR1 SNHLY, CDR2 FYNNEI. The CDR3 nucleotides are TGTGCCAGCAGTCCCCCTAGCGGGGTCATCTCCTACGAGCAGTACTTC. This translates into CASSPPSGVISYEQYF.

The V call is TRBV19, the J call TRBJ2-1; D remains unclear. Trimming stripped 1 base from V and 0 bases from J, with 13 bases between. Looked up from germline, CDR1 is LNHDA and CDR2 is SQIVND (reference sequence). The CDR3 contains 17 residues. Here the CDR3 reads CASSIAGSPSSYNEQFF. CDR3 DNA sequence: TGTGCCAGTAGTATAGCGGGCTCGCCAAGCTCCTACAATGAGCAGTTCTTC.

The J gene is TRBJ2-2, the V gene TRBV10-1; D might be TRBD1 (6 bases). The CDR3 runs 12 residues. V lost 10 bases to trimming and J lost 5 bases, with 11 bases between them. In germline, CDR1 is WNHNN, CDR2 SYGVQD (reference sequence). CDR3 sequence: CATGDGTGELFF. The CDR3 DNA sequence: TGCGCCACAGGGGACGGAACCGGGGAGCTGTTTTTT.

The V call is TRBV5-4, the J call TRBJ1-1, with a possible D match to TRBD1 (5 bases). The CDR3 spans 15 residues. Germline CDR1 is SGHNT and CDR2 is YYREEE (reference sequence). The V end lost 3 bases, the J end lost 1 base, and 13 bases lay between the germline ends. The CDR3 here is CASSSGYGTNTEAFF. The CDR3, as DNA: TGTGCCAGCAGCTCTGGATATGGGACGAACACTGAAGCTTTCTTT.

The chain links TRBV19 to TRBJ2-7; 10 bases are shared with TRBD1. The length of the CDR3 is 13 residues. CDR1 and CDR2 (germline): LNHDA, SQIVND (reference sequence). The V and J ends lost 8 bases and 2 bases, in that order; junction bases with no gene match: 3. The CDR3 coding sequence is TGTGCCAGTGGACAGGGGGGTCCCTACGAGCAGTACTTC. Translating it yields CASGQGGPYEQYF.

The chain has TRBV7-3 and TRBJ2-1; tentatively, D is TRBD1 or TRBD2 (6 bases each). The CDR3 covers 18 residues. Germline V lookup: CDR1 SGHTA, CDR2 FQGTGA. The V gene lost 5 bases and the J gene lost 0 bases, with 20 bases spanning the gap. CDR3 sequence reads: CASSPSGGGTSSYNEQFF. CDR3 nucleotide sequence: TGTGCCAGCAGCCCCTCTGGTGGCGGGACAAGCTCCTACAATGAGCAGTTCTTC.

The chain combines TRBV27 with TRBJ1-1, with 11 bases lining up with TRBD1. Germline V gene lookup returns CDR1 MNHEY and CDR2 SMNVEV (reference sequence). Unmatched junction bases numbered 7, after V lost 6 bases and J lost 7 bases. The CDR3 runs 14 residues. CDR3 residues: CASRPGQGVYEAFF. Here the CDR3 DNA reads TGTGCCAGCAGACCGGGACAGGGGGTTTATGAAGCTTTCTTT.

V and J are TRBV28 and TRBJ1-1, with 10 bases aligning to TRBD1. V was pared by 5 bases and J by 3 bases, with 9 bases of the junction left unmatched. The CDR3 runs to 16 residues. CDR1 and CDR2 from the germline V gene are MDHEN and SYDVKM. CDR3 sequence: CASSPPRQGAYTEAFF. The CDR3, as DNA: TGTGCCAGCAGTCCACCTCGACAGGGGGCTTACACTGAAGCTTTCTTT.

The chain carries TRBV25-1 and TRBJ2-7; D is unresolved. Trimming took off 3 bases at V and 0 bases at J, with 3 bases between the two ends. The V gene's germline CDR1 is MGHDK and CDR2 SYGVNS. CDR3 size: 12 residues. The CDR3 DNA is TGTGCCAGCAGTGAGAACTCCTACGAGCAGTACTTC. Translating gives CASSENSYEQYF.

The chain joins TRBV6-5 to TRBJ1-5; 8 nucleotides align to TRBD1. Germline CDR1 MNHEY, CDR2 SVGAGI. This CDR3 has 14 residues. V lost 2 bases to trimming and J lost 6 bases; unmatched junction nucleotides: 3. DNA of the CDR3: TGTGCCAGCAGTTACACACAGGGGGGTCAGCCCCAGCATTTT. Protein sequence: CASSYTQGGQPQHF.

The rearrangement links TRBV10-3 to TRBJ2-7; D gene ambiguous. There are 10 residues in the CDR3. The germline CDR1 and CDR2 sequences are ENHRY and SYGVKD. V dropped 10 bases and J dropped 5 bases, with 9 bases sitting between them. The CDR3 DNA is TGTGCCACCGGAATGAACGAGCAGTACTTC. Its protein is CATGMNEQYF.

Concerning this clone: At the DNA level, this CDR3 is encoded by other sequences in the same sample as well. V and J are TRBV6-5 and TRBJ2-7; unclear D gene. Germline-derived CDR1 and CDR2 are MNHEY and SVGAGI. With 5 bases removed from V and 2 bases from J, the gap between germline ends came to 10 bases. This CDR3 has 13 residues. The CDR3 DNA is TGTGCCAGCAGTCCCGGACGGACCTACGAGCAGTACTTC. Residues: CASSPGRTYEQYF.